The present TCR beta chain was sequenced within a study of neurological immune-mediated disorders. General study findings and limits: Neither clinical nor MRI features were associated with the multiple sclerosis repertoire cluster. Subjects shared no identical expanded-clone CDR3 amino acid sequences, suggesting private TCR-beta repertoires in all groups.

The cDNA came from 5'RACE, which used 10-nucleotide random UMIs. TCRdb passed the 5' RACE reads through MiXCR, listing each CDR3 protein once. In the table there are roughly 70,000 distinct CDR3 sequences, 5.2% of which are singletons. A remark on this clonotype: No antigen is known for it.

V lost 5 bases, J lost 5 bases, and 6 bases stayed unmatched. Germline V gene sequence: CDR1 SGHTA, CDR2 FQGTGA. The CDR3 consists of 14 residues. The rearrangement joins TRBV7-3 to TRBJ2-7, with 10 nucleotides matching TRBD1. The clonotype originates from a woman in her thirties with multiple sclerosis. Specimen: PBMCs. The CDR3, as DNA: TGTGCCAGCAGCCCCGGGACAGGGGATAACGAGCAGTACTTC. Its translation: CASSPGTGDNEQYF.